The sequence of this T cell receptor beta chain was determined in a study of cytomegalovirus exposure and HLA in healthy donors. Study-wide context: Among over 300 genotyped donors, around 80% fell in the Caucasian-associated ancestry cluster.

The CDR3 runs to 14 residues. The junction had 5 bases not matched to a gene; V was cut back by 5 bases and J by 3 bases. The germline V gene encodes CDR1 ENHRY and CDR2 SYGVKD. The PCR made use of 60 Vbeta and 13 Jbeta primers. Assay used: immunoSEQ multiplex PCR; TCRdb lists only in-frame clones, some missing. The sample has about 55,000 clones, approximately 71% seen once. This clone was counted between two and nine times. J is TRBJ1-2 and V is TRBV10-3; 8 bases fit TRBD1. The source of this sequence is a man in his forties or fifties in good health and CMV-seropositive. The sequenced sample was PBMCs. CDR3 region: CAISQGALDYGYTF. The CDR3 DNA follows: TGTGCCATCAGTCAGGGGGCCCTTGACTATGGCTACACCTTC.